This T cell receptor (beta chain) was captured in a study of T cell responses to AZD1222 COVID-19 vaccine. Measured with immunoSEQ multiplex PCR; TCRdb has only the in-frame clones, and not every one. The table lists roughly 100,000 clones, approximately 89% of them singletons. Concerning this clone: Its matching antigen is unknown.

Whole-study findings and limits: Baseline seropositivity occurred in only a handful of AZD1222 recipients. CD4 TCRs covered the whole spike, strongest at regions 160-218 and 743-854. Possibly, clonal diversity was underestimated; donors were largely white British and included more females. When two AZD1222 doses had been given, Spike-specific TCR breadth and depth rose.

The CDR3 loop spans 14 amino acids. The germline V gene has CDR1 SEHNR and CDR2 FQNEAQ (reference sequence). Trimming cost V 3 bases and J 4 bases, with 12 bases left between them. The input for sequencing was peripheral blood, taken 28 days after the second AZD1222 dose. The V and J genes are TRBV7-9 and TRBJ2-5, with D unclear. The TCR originated in an adult who received the AZD1222 COVID-19 vaccine. The CDR3 coding sequence is TGTGCCAGCAGCTTTAATCGCGGCAGAGAGACCCAGTACTTC. Translating it yields CASSFNRGRETQYF.